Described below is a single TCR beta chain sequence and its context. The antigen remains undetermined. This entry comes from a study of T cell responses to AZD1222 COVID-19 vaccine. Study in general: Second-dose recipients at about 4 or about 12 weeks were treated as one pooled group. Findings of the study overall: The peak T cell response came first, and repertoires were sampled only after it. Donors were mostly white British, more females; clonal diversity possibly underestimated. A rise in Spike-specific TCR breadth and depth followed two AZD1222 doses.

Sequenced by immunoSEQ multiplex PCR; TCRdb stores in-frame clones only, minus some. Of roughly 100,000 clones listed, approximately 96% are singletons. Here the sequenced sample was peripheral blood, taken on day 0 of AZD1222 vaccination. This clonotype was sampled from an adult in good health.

CDR3 amino acids: CASSQDPGRNYEQYF. The DNA for the CDR3 is TGCGCCAGCAGCCAGGATCCGGGACGCAACTACGAGCAGTACTTC. The chain uses TRBV4-1 and TRBJ2-7; D possibly uses TRBD1 or TRBD2 (5 bases each). The CDR3 consists of 15 residues. V lost 3 bases and J 3 bases, leaving 15 bases between the germline ends. The V gene's germline CDR1 is MGHRA and CDR2 YSYEKL.